These T cell receptor beta chains were read from a single sample in a study of quantifying T cell responses using KT2 cells. TCRdb used MiXCR to reprocess the UMI-ligation and nested PCR reads, holding one entry per CDR3 protein. Among fewer than 50,000 distinct CDR3 sequences listed, 9.5% to 13% were seen once. The specimen sequenced was PBMCs spiked with cells of the T cell clone KT2. The receptors were gathered from a human donor. Each CDR3 is given with its conserved first and last residue. A D gene is named only where the DNA matches it firmly. Clone size appears in some rows only: once, few, many, or a class for an expanded clone.

cdr3_length j_call v_call d_call clone_size cdr3_nt cdr3_aa
13 TRBJ2-5 TRBV12-3/TRBV12-4 NA few TGTGCCAGCAGTTTAGACAGTGAAGAGACCCAGTACTTC CASSLDSEETQYF
18 TRBJ2-5 TRBV27 TRBD2 NA TGTGCCAGCAGTCCATCCCACCCAGCGGGGCGGTACCAAGAGACCCAGTACTTC CASSPSHPAGRYQETQYF
17 TRBJ1-4 TRBV11-2 NA few TGTGCCAGCAGCTCCGGTTATGACACTAGACGTAATGAAAAACTGTTTTTT CASSSGYDTRRNEKLFF
15 TRBJ2-1 TRBV18 TRBD2 many TGTGCCAGCTCGCCCGGGACTAGCGGGAGAAATGAGCAGTTCTTC CASSPGTSGRNEQFF
15 TRBJ1-1 TRBV6-1 NA few TGTGCCAGCAGTGAACGGGGAAGGGGGAACACTGAAGCTTTCTTT CASSERGRGNTEAFF
11 TRBJ2-3 TRBV20-1 NA NA TGCAGTGCCCCCCGTCCTGATACGCAGTATTTT CSAPRPDTQYF
15 TRBJ1-5 TRBV12-3/TRBV12-4 NA NA TGTGCCAGCAGTTTGGGGTTCGGTACCAATCAGCCCCAGCATTTT CASSLGFGTNQPQHF
16 TRBJ2-3 TRBV7-2 TRBD2 NA TGTGCCAGCAGCGCTACTAGCGTCGTTAGCACAGATACGCAGTATTTT CASSATSVVSTDTQYF
18 TRBJ2-5 TRBV27 NA few TGTGCCAGCAGTTTATACCCCCCCAAGACGGCCTCTGGGGGGACCCAGTACTTC CASSLYPPKTASGGTQYF
17 TRBJ1-2 TRBV12-3/TRBV12-4 NA many TGTGCCAGCAGTTTAGCGCGAACCCGGGACGCCTTGTATGGCTACACCTTC CASSLARTRDALYGYTF
16 TRBJ2-3 TRBV5-4 TRBD2 many TGTGCCAGCAGTTCCCTCGAGCGGGGGGACACAGATACGCAGTATTTT CASSSLERGDTDTQYF
13 TRBJ1-1 TRBV20-1 NA many TGCAGTGCTAGCGAGGGGGTGAGCACTGAAGCTTTCTTT CSASEGVSTEAFF
14 TRBJ1-1 TRBV5-6 NA few TGTGCCAGCAGCTCGGGGACGGGTCTGGGTGAAGCTTTCTTT CASSSGTGLGEAFF
15 TRBJ2-3 TRBV20-1 NA many TGCAGTGCTCAGACTACCTTTTGGGGCACAGATACGCAGTATTTT CSAQTTFWGTDTQYF
9 TRBJ2-1 TRBV20-1 NA many TGCAGTGCTAGCGGTGAGCAGTTCTTC CSASGEQFF